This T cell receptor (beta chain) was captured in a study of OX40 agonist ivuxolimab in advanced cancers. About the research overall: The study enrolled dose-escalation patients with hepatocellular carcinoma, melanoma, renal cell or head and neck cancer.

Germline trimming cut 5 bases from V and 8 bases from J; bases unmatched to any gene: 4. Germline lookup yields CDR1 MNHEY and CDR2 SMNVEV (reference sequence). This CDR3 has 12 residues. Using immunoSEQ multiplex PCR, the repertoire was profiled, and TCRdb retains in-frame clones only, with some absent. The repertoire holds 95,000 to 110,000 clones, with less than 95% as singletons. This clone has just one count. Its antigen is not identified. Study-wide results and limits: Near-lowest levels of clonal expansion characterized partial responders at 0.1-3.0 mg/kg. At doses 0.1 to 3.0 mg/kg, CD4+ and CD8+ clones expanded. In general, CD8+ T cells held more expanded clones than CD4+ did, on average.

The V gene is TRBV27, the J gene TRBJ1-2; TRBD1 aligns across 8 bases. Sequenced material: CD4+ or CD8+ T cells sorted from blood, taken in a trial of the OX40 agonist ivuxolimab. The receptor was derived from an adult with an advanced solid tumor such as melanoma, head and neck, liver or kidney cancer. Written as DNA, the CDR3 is TGTGCCAGCAGTCCGACAGGGGTGGGCTACACCTTC. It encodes CASSPTGVGYTF.